This TCR beta chain was identified in a study of blood T cell repertoires in COVID-19. Overall study context: From the United States, Italy and Spain came samples of acute and convalescent COVID-19. Sources were T cells, B-cell-depleted T cells, or PBMCs; the material itself was cDNA or gDNA.

The CDR3 consists of 15 residues. Germline CDR1 and CDR2: KGHSH and LQKENI. V lost 3 bases, J lost 6 bases, and 17 bases lay in between. Methods used by the authors: Cell counts per sample came from amplifying reference gene primers. The assay was immunoSEQ multiplex PCR, and TCRdb's table has in-frame clones only and misses some. D and trimming come from the DNA, and the V and J calls and clone size come from that table. The repertoire has 65,000 to 75,000 clones, about four fifths of them found once; the top ten carry 20% to 25%. This clone was observed a single time. This sequence originates from a man aged 65 to 85 with acute or convalescent COVID-19. V usage is TRBV18 and J usage is TRBJ1-1; D is perhaps TRBD1 (5 bases). Sequencing was carried out using peripheral blood. For the CDR3, the DNA is TGTGCCAGCTCACCCCGGGGGGAGCTTGGGGCTGAAGCTTTCTTT. Translating gives CASSPRGELGAEAFF.